The 21 T cell receptor beta chains below all came from one sample that was sequenced in a study of blood T cell repertoires in COVID-19. This table comes from immunoSEQ multiplex PCR, and its TCRdb copy is limited to in-frame clones, with some not included. Among approximately 350,000 clones listed, 83% were seen once. The specimen sequenced was peripheral blood. The source is a man under 40 with active or convalescent COVID-19.

The V call is TRBV28, the J call TRBJ2-1, with TRBD2 as a possible D gene (6 bases). CDR1 is MDHEN and CDR2 is SYDVKM in the germline V gene. The CDR3 contains 12 residues. V was clipped by 5 bases and J by 13 bases, with 15 bases between them. The CDR3 protein is CASSGGFDLQFF. CDR3 nucleotide sequence: TGTGCCAGCAGTGGGGGGTTCGACCTACAGTTCTTC.

The chain is built from TRBV29-1 and TRBJ1-4; D uncertain. The V end was cut by 4 bases, the J end by 7 bases, with 4 bases between. The CDR3 consists of 10 residues. Germline values: CDR1 SQVTM, CDR2 ANQGSEA. The CDR3 spells CSVGVEKLFF. CDR3 DNA sequence: TGCAGCGTTGGAGTTGAAAAACTGTTTTTT. Full variable domain (rest looked up from reference TRBV29-1 and TRBJ1-4): SAVISQKPSRDICQRGTSLTIQCQVDSQVTMMFWYRQQPGQSLTLIATANQGSEATYESGFVIDKFPISRPNLTFSTLTVSNMSPEDSSIYLCSVGVEKLFFGSGTQLSVL.

This chain joins TRBV7-9 and TRBJ2-3; 11 bases line up with TRBD2. In germline, CDR1 is SEHNR, CDR2 FQNEAQ (reference sequence). The V and J ends lost 6 bases and 4 bases, in that order; junction bases with no gene match: 6. The CDR3 sequence is 15 residues long. The CDR3 nucleotides are TGTGCCAGCAGACAAATAGCGGGAGGGCCAGATACGCAGTATTTT. Residues: CASRQIAGGPDTQYF.

The chain is built from TRBV7-2 and TRBJ1-1, with no clear D. The CDR3 consists of 14 residues. V was pared by 5 bases and J by 4 bases, with 14 bases between. Per germline, CDR1 SGHTA and CDR2 FQGNSA. The CDR3 bases are TGTGCCAGCAGCCCTACTCTTGTTGGCACTGAAGCTTTCTTT. Translation: CASSPTLVGTEAFF.

The V gene is TRBV6-1, the J gene TRBJ2-5, with TRBD2 matching 12 bases. V trimming: 1 base; J trimming: 5 bases; junction bases outside the gene matches: 11. CDR1 and CDR2 from the germline V gene are MNHNS and SASEGT. The CDR3 covers 18 residues. The chain's CDR3 is CASSEGASGRALWETQYF. CDR3 DNA sequence: TGTGCCAGCAGTGAAGGGGCTAGCGGGAGGGCTTTATGGGAGACCCAGTACTTC.

In nucleotides, the CDR3 is TGTGCCAGCAGTGAGCGTCGTGGCTCTGGAAACACCATATATTTT. Its protein product is CASSERRGSGNTIYF. The chain combines TRBV2 with TRBJ1-3, with no clear D. Per germline, CDR1 SNHLY and CDR2 FYNNEI. V was clipped by 3 bases and J by 0 bases, with 9 bases between them. The CDR3 has 15 amino acids.

A remark on this clone: The same CDR3 arises from other DNA sequences in this sample as well. The V call is TRBV9, the J call TRBJ1-1, with D perhaps matching TRBD1 (5 bases). Germline V gene lookup returns CDR1 SGDLS and CDR2 YYNGEE. This CDR3 has 13 residues. The V and J ends lost 0 bases and 5 bases respectively, with 8 bases between them. The CDR3 region has the DNA TGTGCCAGCAGCGTAGATGGGGGGACTGAAGCTTTCTTT. Translation gives CASSVDGGTEAFF.

The CDR3 region has the DNA TGTGCCAGCAGATCGACTAGCGGGAAGCCCGGGGAGCTGTTTTTT. As protein: CASRSTSGKPGELFF. The chain carries TRBV28 and TRBJ2-2, with 11 bases identical to TRBD2. The CDR3 has 15 amino acids. With V trimmed by 6 bases and J by 6 bases, 6 bases remained unmatched. CDR1 is MDHEN, CDR2 SYDVKM, per germline.

The V call is TRBV11-2, the J call TRBJ2-1; tentatively, D is TRBD1 (5 bases). The length of the CDR3 is 14 residues. Trimming removed 3 bases from V and 4 bases from J, with 10 bases in between. CDR1 SGHAT and CDR2 FQNNGV come from the germline V gene. The CDR3 DNA sequence: TGTGCCAGCAGCTTGAAGGGGATATACAATGAGCAGTTCTTC. Its protein product is CASSLKGIYNEQFF. Together with reference TRBV11-2 and TRBJ2-1, the CDR3 gives the full variable domain: EAGVAQSPRYKIIEKRQSVAFWCNPISGHATLYWYQQILGQGPKLLIQFQNNGVVDDSQLPKDRFSAERLKGVDSTLKIQPAKLEDSAVYLCASSLKGIYNEQFFGPGTRLTVL.

The chain employs TRBV14 and TRBJ2-7; a weak D match, TRBD2 (6 bases). The CDR3 spans 15 residues. Trimming took 1 base from V and 6 from J, leaving 16 bases between them. Germline V gene lookup returns CDR1 SGHDN and CDR2 FVKESK. CDR3 sequence (DNA): TGTGCCAGCAGCCAAGTAGGGACGGGAGTTAGCGAGCAGTACTTC. Translation: CASSQVGTGVSEQYF. The full variable domain, rest sourced from reference TRBV14 and TRBJ2-7, is EAGVTQFPSHSVIEKGQTVTLRCDPISGHDNLYWYRRVMGKEIKFLLHFVKESKQDESGMPNNRFLAERTGGTYSTLKVQPAELEDSGVYFCASSQVGTGVSEQYFGPGTRLTVT.

The chain is built from TRBV5-5 and TRBJ2-2; 7 bases are shared with TRBD1. Germline CDR1 is SGHKS and CDR2 is YYEKEE (reference sequence). CDR3 size: 16 residues. V lost 3 bases to trimming and J lost 6 bases; unmatched junction nucleotides: 11. The CDR3 spells CASSSTTGVDAGELFF. CDR3 sequence (DNA): TGTGCCAGCAGCTCAACCACAGGGGTAGATGCCGGGGAGCTGTTTTTT.

The chain employs TRBV18 and TRBJ1-1; D gene uncertain. Germline CDR1 KGHSH, CDR2 LQKENI. Trimming took 2 bases from V and 0 from J, leaving 13 bases between them. This CDR3 is built from 16 residues. The CDR3 DNA reads as TGTGCCAGCTCACCAGGATCGGCAGACATGAACACTGAAGCTTTCTTT. This translates into CASSPGSADMNTEAFF.

This clone has only one observation. The V call is TRBV5-5, the J call TRBJ2-5, with 10 positions matching TRBD1. V gave up 4 bases and J gave up 5 bases; unmatched junction bases: 11. This CDR3 has 16 residues. Germline CDR1 SGHKS, CDR2 YYEKEE (reference sequence). The CDR3, as DNA: TGTGCCAGCAGCCACGGTCCCGGGACAGGGGCTGAGACCCAGTACTTC. Translation gives CASSHGPGTGAETQYF.

The CDR3 reads CATSRGRQGSEKLFF. The CDR3 nucleotides are TGTGCCACCAGCAGAGGTCGGCAGGGCAGTGAAAAACTGTTTTTT. The V gene is TRBV15, the J gene TRBJ1-4; D perhaps matches TRBD1 (5 bases). This CDR3 has 15 amino acids. CDR1 is LNHNV and CDR2 is YYDKDF in the germline V gene (reference sequence). Trimming removed 1 base at V and 7 bases at J, with 13 bases between.

The chain uses TRBV6-5 and TRBJ2-3; unclear D gene. The CDR3 loop spans 15 amino acids. Trimming left V 0 bases short and J 3 bases short, with 10 bases between. Per the germline V gene, CDR1 is MNHEY and CDR2 is SVGAGI. In nucleotides, the CDR3 is TGTGCCAGCAGTTACTCTCCCCTAGTAACAGATACGCAGTATTTT. Translated: CASSYSPLVTDTQYF.

The rearrangement links TRBV7-8 to TRBJ2-7, with 13 bases identical to TRBD2. Germline V lookup: CDR1 SGHVS, CDR2 FQNEAQ. The CDR3 has 18 residues. V lost 5 bases to trimming and J lost 0 bases; unmatched junction nucleotides: 10. CDR3 residues: CASSPGLAGVSFSYEQYF. The CDR3 DNA reads as TGTGCCAGCAGCCCCGGACTAGCGGGAGTTTCCTTCTCCTACGAGCAGTACTTC.

The chain employs TRBV5-6 and TRBJ2-3; TRBD1 is a possible D gene (5 bases). The CDR3 contains 16 residues. Deletions cut 0 bases from V and 3 bases from J, with 14 bases between. Germline loops: CDR1 SGHDT, CDR2 YYEEEE. CDR3 DNA sequence: TGTGCCAGCAGCTTGGAAGGACCGGCAGGGACAGATACGCAGTATTTT. This gives the protein CASSLEGPAGTDTQYF.

This clone occurred many times. The chain uses TRBV7-9 and TRBJ2-1; a weak D match, TRBD2 (5 bases). The CDR3 loop spans 14 amino acids. CDR1 and CDR2 (germline): SEHNR, FQNEAQ (reference sequence). Deletions cut 0 bases from V and 6 bases from J, with 9 bases between. CDR3 in amino acids: CASSLATGINEQFF. The CDR3 bases are TGTGCCAGCAGCTTAGCAACCGGGATCAATGAGCAGTTCTTC.

The J gene is TRBJ1-2, the V gene TRBV5-1; D possibly corresponds to TRBD1 (5 bases). Trimming stripped 6 bases from V and 3 bases from J, with 12 bases between. Germline V gene data show CDR1 as SGHRS and CDR2 as YFSETQ. This CDR3 contains 13 residues. The CDR3 sequence: CASTYGGDYGYTF. Written as DNA, the CDR3 is TGCGCCAGCACCTATGGGGGGGACTATGGCTACACCTTC. Full variable domain (rest looked up from reference TRBV5-1 and TRBJ1-2): KAGVTQTPRYLIKTRGQQVTLSCSPISGHRSVSWYQQTPGQGLQFLFEYFSETQRNKGNFPGRFSGRQFSNSRSEMNVSTLELGDSALYLCASTYGGDYGYTFGSGTRLTVV.

The chain couples TRBV7-3 to TRBJ1-2; D is perhaps TRBD1 (5 bases). V was trimmed by 5 bases and J by 0 bases, leaving 16 bases between them. The germline V gene encodes CDR1 SGHTA and CDR2 FQGTGA. This CDR3 region has 16 residues. CDR3: CASSQELSRANYGYTF. CDR3 coding DNA: TGTGCCAGCAGCCAGGAATTGAGCAGGGCTAACTATGGCTACACCTTC.

The CDR3 protein is CASRPALAGGEQFF. The CDR3 nucleotides read TGCGCCAGCAGACCCGCTTTAGCGGGGGGTGAGCAGTTCTTC. The rearrangement uses TRBV10-2 and TRBJ2-1, with 10 bases lining up with TRBD2. This CDR3 comprises 14 residues. CDR1 is WSHSY and CDR2 is SAAADI in the germline V gene. Trimming cost V 6 bases and J 9 bases; bases outside gene matches: 8.